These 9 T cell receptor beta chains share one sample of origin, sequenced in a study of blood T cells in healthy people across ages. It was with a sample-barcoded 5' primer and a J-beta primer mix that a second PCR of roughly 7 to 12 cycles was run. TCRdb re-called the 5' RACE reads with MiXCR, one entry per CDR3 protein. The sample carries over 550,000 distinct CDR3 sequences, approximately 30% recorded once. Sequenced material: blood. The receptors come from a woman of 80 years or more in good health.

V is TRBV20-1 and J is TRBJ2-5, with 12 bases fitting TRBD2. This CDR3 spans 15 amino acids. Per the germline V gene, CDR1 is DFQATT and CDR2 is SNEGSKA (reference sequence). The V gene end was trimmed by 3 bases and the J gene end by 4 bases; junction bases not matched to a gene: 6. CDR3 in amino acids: CSARTSGGDSETQYF. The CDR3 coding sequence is TGCAGTGCTAGGACTAGCGGGGGTGATTCAGAGACCCAGTACTTC.

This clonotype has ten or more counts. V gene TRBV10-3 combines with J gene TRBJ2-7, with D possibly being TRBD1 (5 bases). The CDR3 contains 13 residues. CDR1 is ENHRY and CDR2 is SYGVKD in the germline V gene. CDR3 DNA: TGTGCATCCTCCCAGGACAACTCCTACGAGCAGTACTTC. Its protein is CASSQDNSYEQYF.

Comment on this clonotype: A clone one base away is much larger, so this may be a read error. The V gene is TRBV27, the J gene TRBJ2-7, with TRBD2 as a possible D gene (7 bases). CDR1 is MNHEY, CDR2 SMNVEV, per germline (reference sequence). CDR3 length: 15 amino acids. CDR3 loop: CASSLSAGATYEQCF. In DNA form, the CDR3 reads TGTGCCAGCAGTTTATCGGCGGGGGCAACCTACGAGCAGTGCTTC.

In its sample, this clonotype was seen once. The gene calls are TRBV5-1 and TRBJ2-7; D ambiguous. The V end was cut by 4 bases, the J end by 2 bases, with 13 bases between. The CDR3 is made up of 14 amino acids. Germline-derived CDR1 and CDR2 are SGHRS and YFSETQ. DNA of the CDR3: TGCGCCAGCAGCGCGGAGATTTCTACCTACGAGCAGTACTTC. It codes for CASSAEISTYEQYF.

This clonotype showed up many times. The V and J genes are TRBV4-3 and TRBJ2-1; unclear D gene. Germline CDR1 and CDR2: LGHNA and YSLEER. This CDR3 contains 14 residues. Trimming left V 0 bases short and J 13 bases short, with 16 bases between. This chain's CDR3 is CASSQDRPDVTQFF. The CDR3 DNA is TGCGCCAGCAGCCAAGATCGTCCAGACGTAACCCAGTTCTTC.

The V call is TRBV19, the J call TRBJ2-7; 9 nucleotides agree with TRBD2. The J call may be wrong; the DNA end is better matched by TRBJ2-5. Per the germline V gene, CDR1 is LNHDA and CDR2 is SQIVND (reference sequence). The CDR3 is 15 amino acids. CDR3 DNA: TGTGCCAGTAGTATCGTCGCGGGGGGGCAAGAGACCCAGTACTTC. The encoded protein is CASSIVAGGQETQYF.

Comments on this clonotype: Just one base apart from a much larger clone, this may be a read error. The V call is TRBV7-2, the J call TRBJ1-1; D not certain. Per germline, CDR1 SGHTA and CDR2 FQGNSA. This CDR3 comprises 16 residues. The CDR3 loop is CAGSLNVAAGDTEAFF. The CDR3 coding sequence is TGTGCCGGCAGCTTAAATGTAGCTGCCGGGGATACTGAAGCTTTCTTT.

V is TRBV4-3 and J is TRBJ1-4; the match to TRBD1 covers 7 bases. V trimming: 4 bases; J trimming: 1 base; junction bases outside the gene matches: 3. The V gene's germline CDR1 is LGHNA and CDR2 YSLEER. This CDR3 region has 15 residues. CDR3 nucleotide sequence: TGCGCCAGCAGCCTTGGGACAGTAACTAATGAAAAACTGTTTTTT. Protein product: CASSLGTVTNEKLFF.

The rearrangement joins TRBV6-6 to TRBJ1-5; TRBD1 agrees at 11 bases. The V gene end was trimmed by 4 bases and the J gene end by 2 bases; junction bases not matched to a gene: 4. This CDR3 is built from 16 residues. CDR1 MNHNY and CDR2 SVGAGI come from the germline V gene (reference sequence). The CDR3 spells CASSFGTGGGNQPQHF. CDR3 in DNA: TGTGCCAGCAGTTTCGGGACAGGGGGTGGCAATCAGCCCCAGCATTTT.